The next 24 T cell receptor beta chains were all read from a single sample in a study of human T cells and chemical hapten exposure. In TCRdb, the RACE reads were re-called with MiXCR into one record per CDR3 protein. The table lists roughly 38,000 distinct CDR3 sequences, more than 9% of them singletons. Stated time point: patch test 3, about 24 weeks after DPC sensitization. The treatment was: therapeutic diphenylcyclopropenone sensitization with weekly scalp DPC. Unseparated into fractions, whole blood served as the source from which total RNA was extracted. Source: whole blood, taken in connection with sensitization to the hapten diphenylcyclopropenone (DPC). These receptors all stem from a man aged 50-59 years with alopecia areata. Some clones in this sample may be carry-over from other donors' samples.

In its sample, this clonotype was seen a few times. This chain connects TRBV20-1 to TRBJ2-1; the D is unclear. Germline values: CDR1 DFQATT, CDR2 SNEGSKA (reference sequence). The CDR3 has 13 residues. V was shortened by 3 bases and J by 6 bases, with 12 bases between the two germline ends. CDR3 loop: CSASGIIVNEQFF. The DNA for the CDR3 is TGCAGTGCTAGCGGCATAATAGTCAATGAGCAGTTCTTC.

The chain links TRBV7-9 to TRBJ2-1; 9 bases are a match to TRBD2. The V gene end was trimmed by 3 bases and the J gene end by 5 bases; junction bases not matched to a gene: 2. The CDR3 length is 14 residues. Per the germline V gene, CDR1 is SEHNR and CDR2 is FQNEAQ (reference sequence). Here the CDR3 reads CASSFAGGNNEQFF. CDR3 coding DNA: TGTGCCAGCAGCTTTGCGGGAGGGAACAATGAGCAGTTCTTC.

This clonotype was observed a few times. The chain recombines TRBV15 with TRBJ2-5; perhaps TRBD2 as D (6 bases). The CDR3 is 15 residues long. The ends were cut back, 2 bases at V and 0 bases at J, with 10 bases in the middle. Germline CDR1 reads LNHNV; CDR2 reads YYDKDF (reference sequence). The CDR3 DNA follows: TGTGCCACCAGCAGAAGGGCGGGGTACCAAGAGACCCAGTACTTC. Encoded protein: CATSRRAGYQETQYF.

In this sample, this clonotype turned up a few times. CDR3 amino acids: CSATDQGDSPLHF. CDR3 DNA sequence: TGCAGTGCTACCGATCAGGGGGATTCACCCCTCCACTTT. The genes are TRBV20-1 and TRBJ1-6; 7 bases match TRBD1. Germline V lookup: CDR1 DFQATT, CDR2 SNEGSKA (reference sequence). CDR3 size: 13 residues. V shed 4 bases, J shed 8 bases, and the junction held 5 bases outside the gene matches.

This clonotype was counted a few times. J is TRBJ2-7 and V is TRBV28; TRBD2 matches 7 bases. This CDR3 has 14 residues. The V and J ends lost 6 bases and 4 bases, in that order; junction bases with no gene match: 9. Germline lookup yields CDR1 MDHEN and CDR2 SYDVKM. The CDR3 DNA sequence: TGTGCCAGCAGCCTTCCCCTACTAGCGTACGAGCAGTACTTC. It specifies CASSLPLLAYEQYF.

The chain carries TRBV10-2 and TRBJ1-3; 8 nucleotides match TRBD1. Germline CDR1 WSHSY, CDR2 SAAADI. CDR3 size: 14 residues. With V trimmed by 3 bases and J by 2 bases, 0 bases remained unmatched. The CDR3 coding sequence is TGCGCCAGCAGTGACAGGGGGCCTGGAAACACCATATATTTT. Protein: CASSDRGPGNTIYF.

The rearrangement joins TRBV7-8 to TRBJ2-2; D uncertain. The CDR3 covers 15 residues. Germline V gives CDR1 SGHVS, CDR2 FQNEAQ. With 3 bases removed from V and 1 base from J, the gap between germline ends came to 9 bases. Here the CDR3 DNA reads TGTGCCAGCAGCTTGGTCACCCTGAACACCGGGGAGCTGTTTTTT. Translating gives CASSLVTLNTGELFF.

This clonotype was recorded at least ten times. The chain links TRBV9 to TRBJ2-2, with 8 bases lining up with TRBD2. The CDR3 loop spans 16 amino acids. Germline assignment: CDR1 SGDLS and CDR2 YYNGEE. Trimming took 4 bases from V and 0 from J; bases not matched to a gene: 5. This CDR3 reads CASSRTSFSNTGELFF. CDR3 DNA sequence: TGTGCCAGCAGCCGGACTAGCTTCTCGAACACCGGGGAGCTGTTTTTT.

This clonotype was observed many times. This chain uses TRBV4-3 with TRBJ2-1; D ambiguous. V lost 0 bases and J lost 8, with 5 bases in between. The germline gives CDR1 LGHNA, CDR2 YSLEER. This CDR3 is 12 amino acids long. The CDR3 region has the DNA TGCGCCAGCAGCCAAGATTTTTATGAGCAGTTCTTC. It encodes CASSQDFYEQFF.

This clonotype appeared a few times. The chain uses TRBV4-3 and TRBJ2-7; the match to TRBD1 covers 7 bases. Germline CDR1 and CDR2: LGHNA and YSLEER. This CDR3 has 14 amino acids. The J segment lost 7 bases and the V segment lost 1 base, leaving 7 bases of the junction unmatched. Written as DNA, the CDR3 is TGCGCCAGCAGCCAAGCGGACAGGAGTGGGGAGCAGTACTTC. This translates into CASSQADRSGEQYF.

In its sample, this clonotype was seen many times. CDR3 residues: CSSGAVGTDTQYF. The CDR3 DNA sequence: TGCAGCTCCGGGGCAGTTGGCACAGATACGCAGTATTTT. V usage is TRBV29-1 and J usage is TRBJ2-3, with D perhaps TRBD1 or TRBD2 (5 bases each). CDR1 and CDR2 (germline): SQVTM, ANQGSEA. Trimming cost V 8 bases and J 1 base, with 13 bases left between them. The CDR3 is made up of 13 amino acids.

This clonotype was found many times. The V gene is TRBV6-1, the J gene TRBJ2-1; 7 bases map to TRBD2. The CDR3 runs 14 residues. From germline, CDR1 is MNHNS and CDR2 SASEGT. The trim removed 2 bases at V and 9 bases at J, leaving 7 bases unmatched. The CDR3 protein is CASSEPGLEVEQFF. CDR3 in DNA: TGTGCCAGCAGTGAACCCGGACTAGAAGTTGAGCAGTTCTTC.

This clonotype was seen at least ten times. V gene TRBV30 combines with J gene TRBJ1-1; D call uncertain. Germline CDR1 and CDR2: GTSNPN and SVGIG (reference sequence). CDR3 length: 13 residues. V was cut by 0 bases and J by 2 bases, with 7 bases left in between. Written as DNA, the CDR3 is TGTGCCTGGAGTGTCTCATTTAACACTGAAGCTTTCTTT. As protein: CAWSVSFNTEAFF.

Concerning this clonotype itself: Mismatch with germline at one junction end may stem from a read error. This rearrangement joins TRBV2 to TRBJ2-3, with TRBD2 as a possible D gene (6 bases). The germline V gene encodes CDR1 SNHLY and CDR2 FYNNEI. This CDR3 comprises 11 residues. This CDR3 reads CASTGEETQNF. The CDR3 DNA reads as TGTGCCAGCACCGGGGAGGAGACGCAGAATTTT.

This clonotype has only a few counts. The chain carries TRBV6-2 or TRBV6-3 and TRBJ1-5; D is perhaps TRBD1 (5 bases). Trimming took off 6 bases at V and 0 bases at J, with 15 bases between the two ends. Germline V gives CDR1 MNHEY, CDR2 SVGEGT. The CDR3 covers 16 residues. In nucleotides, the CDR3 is TGTGCCAGCAGCACCCCACGGGGGGGTAGCAATCAGCCCCAGCATTTT. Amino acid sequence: CASSTPRGGSNQPQHF.

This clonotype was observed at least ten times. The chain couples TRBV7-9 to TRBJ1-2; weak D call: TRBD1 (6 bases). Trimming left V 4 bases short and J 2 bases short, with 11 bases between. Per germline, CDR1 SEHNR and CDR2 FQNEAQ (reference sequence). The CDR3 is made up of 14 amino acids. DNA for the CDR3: TGTGCCAGCAGCTCCAGGGGCGCGAACTATGGCTACACCTTC. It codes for CASSSRGANYGYTF.

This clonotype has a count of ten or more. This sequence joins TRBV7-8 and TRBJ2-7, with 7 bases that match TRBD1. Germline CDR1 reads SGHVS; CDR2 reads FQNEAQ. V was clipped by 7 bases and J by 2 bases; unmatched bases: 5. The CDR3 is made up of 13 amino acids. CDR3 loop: CASNLGQTYEQYF. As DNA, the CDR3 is TGTGCCAGCAACCTGGGACAGACCTACGAGCAGTACTTC.

The CDR3: CASSLSGPTDTQYF. CDR3 bases: TGTGCCAGCAGCCTGAGCGGACCCACAGATACGCAGTATTTT. The genes are TRBV5-4 and TRBJ2-3; D perhaps matches TRBD2 (5 bases). Germline assignment: CDR1 SGHNT and CDR2 YYREEE (reference sequence). The CDR3 covers 14 residues. Trimming took 4 bases from V and 2 from J, leaving 11 bases between them. The variable domain in full, with the rest retrieved from reference TRBV5-4 and TRBJ2-3, is ETGVTQSPTHLIKTRGQQVTLRCSSQSGHNTVSWYQQALGQGPQFIFQYYREEENGRGNFPPRFSGLQFPNYSSELNVNALELDDSALYLCASSLSGPTDTQYFGPGTRLTVL.

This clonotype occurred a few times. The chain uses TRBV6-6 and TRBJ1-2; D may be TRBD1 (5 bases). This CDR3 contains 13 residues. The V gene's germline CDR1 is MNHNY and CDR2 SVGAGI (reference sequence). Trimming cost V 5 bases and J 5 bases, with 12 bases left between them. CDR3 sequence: CASSREGPYGYTF. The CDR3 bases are TGTGCCAGCAGTCGAGAGGGACCGTATGGCTACACCTTC.

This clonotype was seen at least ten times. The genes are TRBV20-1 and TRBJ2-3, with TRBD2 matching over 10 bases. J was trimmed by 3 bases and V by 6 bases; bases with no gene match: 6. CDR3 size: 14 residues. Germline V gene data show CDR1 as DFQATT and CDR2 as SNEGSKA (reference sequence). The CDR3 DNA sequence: TGCAGTGCGGCCGGGACTAGCGTTACAGATACGCAGTATTTT. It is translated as CSAAGTSVTDTQYF.

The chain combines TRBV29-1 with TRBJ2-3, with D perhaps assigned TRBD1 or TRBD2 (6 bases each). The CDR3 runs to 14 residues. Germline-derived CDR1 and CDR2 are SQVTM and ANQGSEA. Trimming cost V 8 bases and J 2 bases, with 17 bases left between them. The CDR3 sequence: CSISGALHTDTQYF. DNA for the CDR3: TGCAGCATCTCGGGGGCTCTTCACACAGATACGCAGTATTTT.

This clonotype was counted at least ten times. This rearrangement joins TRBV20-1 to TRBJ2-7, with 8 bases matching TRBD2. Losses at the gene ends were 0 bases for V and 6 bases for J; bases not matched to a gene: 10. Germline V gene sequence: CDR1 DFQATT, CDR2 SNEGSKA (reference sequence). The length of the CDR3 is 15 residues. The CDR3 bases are TGCAGTGCTAGAGATCAAGAAGCGGGAGCTCCCGAGCAGTACTTC. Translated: CSARDQEAGAPEQYF.

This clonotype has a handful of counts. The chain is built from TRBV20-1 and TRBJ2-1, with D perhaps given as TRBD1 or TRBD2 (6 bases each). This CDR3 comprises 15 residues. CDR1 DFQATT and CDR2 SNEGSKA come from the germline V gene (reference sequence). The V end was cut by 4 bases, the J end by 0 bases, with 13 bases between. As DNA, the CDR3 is TGCAGTGCTACGCTGGGGGGCCTCTCCTACAATGAGCAGTTCTTC. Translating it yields CSATLGGLSYNEQFF.

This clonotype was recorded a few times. DNA of the CDR3: TGTGCCTGGAGAGGGGGCTTTATAAGACAGGGTGTGAATGAAGCTTTCTTT. Residues: CAWRGGFIRQGVNEAFF. The chain joins TRBV30 to TRBJ1-1; 7 positions agree with TRBD1. Germline CDR1 reads GTSNPN; CDR2 reads SVGIG (reference sequence). The CDR3 covers 17 residues. Unmatched junction bases numbered 20, after V lost 3 bases and J lost 7 bases.